This TCR beta chain was captured by sequencing in a study of PD-L1 blockade in urothelial cancer. The wider study: Samples came from 3 weeks, at the second dose, and 6 weeks into treatment. Among blood samples, the median T cell count was some 150,000.

Time point defined: pretreatment peripheral blood. Patients had locally advanced or metastatic urothelial carcinoma. Sequencing used immunoSEQ multiplex PCR; TCRdb keeps in-frame clones, though not all of them. The sample yields roughly 130,000 clones, roughly 84% seen once. The CDR3 spans 13 residues. V lost 9 bases to trimming and J lost 1 base; unmatched junction nucleotides: 3. Per germline, CDR1 MNHNS and CDR2 SASEGT. The rearrangement joins TRBV6-1 to TRBJ1-5; 7 bases are shared with TRBD1. The TCR originated in a man between 45 and 60 years old with urothelial cancer. The sequenced sample was PBMCs, obtained around atezolizumab (anti-PD-L1) treatment. The chain's CDR3 is CASKTGSNQPQHF. In DNA form, the CDR3 reads TGTGCCAGTAAGACAGGGAGCAATCAGCCCCAGCATTTT.